A selection of T cell receptor beta chains follows, all from one sample in a study of blood T cell repertoires in COVID-19. Only in-frame clones appear in the TCRdb table, and some are missing; sequencing was by immunoSEQ multiplex PCR. Of roughly 150,000 clones in the sample, 85% are singletons; the top ten hold approximately 8.2%. The specimen was peripheral blood. Every receptor here comes from a woman of 80 years or more with COVID-19, enrolled during active disease. Each CDR3 is given with its conserved first and last residue. Only part of the rows carry a size: once, few, many, or a class if the clone is expanded.

CDR3aa: CASSRSDGVGTQYF
j_gene: TRBJ2-5
v_gene: TRBV2
len: 14
abundance: NA

CDR3aa: CASREFSAADGNYGYTF
j_gene: TRBJ1-2
v_gene: TRBV28
len: 17
abundance: NA

CDR3aa: CASGGGGQETQYF
j_gene: TRBJ2-5
v_gene: TRBV6-6
len: 13
abundance: NA

CDR3aa: CASSFSGSSTDTQYF
j_gene: TRBJ2-3
v_gene: TRBV7-2
len: 15
abundance: NA

CDR3aa: CASSLESGGGSPQHF
j_gene: TRBJ1-5
v_gene: TRBV5-1
len: 15
abundance: NA

CDR3aa: CASNPGGQGGSEAFF
j_gene: TRBJ1-1
v_gene: TRBV28
len: 15
abundance: NA

CDR3aa: CASLRGQVAEKLFF
j_gene: TRBJ1-4
v_gene: TRBV2
len: 14
abundance: NA

CDR3aa: CASSKTGTSGDTQYF
j_gene: TRBJ2-3
v_gene: TRBV7-3
len: 15
abundance: NA

CDR3aa: CASSATRGVYNEQFF
j_gene: TRBJ2-1
v_gene: TRBV28
len: 15
abundance: once

CDR3aa: CASSPRLAGTGELFF
j_gene: TRBJ2-2
v_gene: TRBV7-2
len: 15
abundance: NA

CDR3aa: CASSLEGGGDTQYF
j_gene: TRBJ2-3
v_gene: TRBV5-4
len: 14
abundance: NA

CDR3aa: CASRLRLADTEAFF
j_gene: TRBJ1-1
v_gene: TRBV25-1
len: 14
abundance: NA

CDR3aa: CASSLPAGYGYTF
j_gene: TRBJ1-2
v_gene: TRBV4-1
len: 13
abundance: NA

CDR3aa: CASTLWGDPYEQYF
j_gene: TRBJ2-7
v_gene: TRBV5-4
len: 14
abundance: NA

CDR3aa: CASSPGTQETQYF
j_gene: TRBJ2-5
v_gene: TRBV28
len: 13
abundance: NA

CDR3aa: CASSPQLGGGYTF
j_gene: TRBJ1-2
v_gene: TRBV12-3/TRBV12-4
len: 13
abundance: NA

CDR3aa: CASSEWPQPQHF
j_gene: TRBJ1-5
v_gene: TRBV6-1
len: 12
abundance: NA

CDR3aa: CASSARQDHYGYTF
j_gene: TRBJ1-2
v_gene: TRBV9
len: 14
abundance: NA

CDR3aa: CASSASGNGYTF
j_gene: TRBJ1-2
v_gene: TRBV6-4
len: 12
abundance: NA

CDR3aa: CASSSTGDQPQHF
j_gene: TRBJ1-5
v_gene: TRBV3-1/TRBV3-2
len: 13
abundance: NA

CDR3aa: CASSGGDSPLHF
j_gene: TRBJ1-6
v_gene: TRBV25-1
len: 12
abundance: few

CDR3aa: CASSPQGSTDTQYF
j_gene: TRBJ2-3
v_gene: TRBV6-5
len: 14
abundance: NA

CDR3aa: CASSFSGTGLNTEAFF
j_gene: TRBJ1-1
v_gene: TRBV5-1
len: 16
abundance: once

CDR3aa: CASSLEDRDAYGYTF
j_gene: TRBJ1-2
v_gene: TRBV5-1
len: 15
abundance: NA

CDR3aa: CASSPEREWAGELFF
j_gene: TRBJ2-2
v_gene: TRBV7-8
len: 15
abundance: once

CDR3aa: CASSLGQDSPLHF
j_gene: TRBJ1-6
v_gene: TRBV5-1
len: 13
abundance: NA

CDR3aa: CASSLPQNPGELFF
j_gene: TRBJ2-2
v_gene: TRBV13
len: 14
abundance: NA

CDR3aa: CASIRTGRYGYTF
j_gene: TRBJ1-2
v_gene: TRBV6-5
len: 13
abundance: NA

CDR3aa: CSASNRVREAFF
j_gene: TRBJ1-1
v_gene: TRBV20-1
len: 12
abundance: NA

CDR3aa: CASSFEGRVEKLFF
j_gene: TRBJ1-4
v_gene: TRBV7-9
len: 14
abundance: NA

CDR3aa: CASCRGQELLPQHF
j_gene: TRBJ1-5
v_gene: TRBV6-5
len: 14
abundance: NA

CDR3aa: CASSLQGGTDTQYF
j_gene: TRBJ2-3
v_gene: TRBV7-2
len: 14
abundance: NA

CDR3aa: CATSRDLTGSDQPQHF
j_gene: TRBJ1-5
v_gene: TRBV15
len: 16
abundance: once

CDR3aa: CASSVGTGATNEKLFF
j_gene: TRBJ1-4
v_gene: TRBV9
len: 16
abundance: few

CDR3aa: CASSVDQSGANVLTF
j_gene: TRBJ2-6
v_gene: TRBV9
len: 15
abundance: NA

CDR3aa: CASSLGAQGSEPQHF
j_gene: TRBJ1-5
v_gene: TRBV5-1
len: 15
abundance: NA

CDR3aa: CASSWGTSDKETQYF
j_gene: TRBJ2-5
v_gene: TRBV11-2
len: 15
abundance: NA

CDR3aa: CASSPSNLGNTIYF
j_gene: TRBJ1-3
v_gene: TRBV11-1
len: 14
abundance: NA

CDR3aa: CASMRLAMKGTQYF
j_gene: TRBJ2-5
v_gene: TRBV6-5
len: 14
abundance: NA

CDR3aa: CASSQGGDPQFF
j_gene: TRBJ2-1
v_gene: TRBV3-1/TRBV3-2
len: 12
abundance: NA

CDR3aa: CASGRTGEADTQYF
j_gene: TRBJ2-3
v_gene: TRBV6-5
len: 14
abundance: NA